Listed below are T cell receptor beta chains from one sample, sequenced in a study of T cells in Graves' hyperthyroidism and ophthalmopathy. TCRdb analysed the multiplex PCR reads with MiXCR anew, one entry per CDR3 protein. In the table there are hundreds of thousands of distinct CDR3 sequences, under 60% of which are singletons. Sequenced input: peripheral blood or thyroid tissue (not recorded which). These receptors were obtained from a woman between 18 and 30 years old with Graves' hyperthyroidism. The CDR3 runs from the conserved cysteine through the conserved F or W.

V gene	CDR3 protein
TRBV29-1	CSQTDRGAYEQYF
TRBV29-1	CSVTSSLGQPQHF
TRBV7-6	CASSWGGSQETQYF
TRBV4-2	CASSQVPTGGSTEAFF
TRBV20-1	CSAADRETQYF
TRBV7-2	CASSSVHYTVETQYF
TRBV19	CASRQDTLNTGELFF
TRBV6-5	CASRVKWENTEAFF
TRBV7-8	CASAPVGQETQYF
TRBV7-6	CASSTGGGSQPQHF
TRBV7-9	CASSSPRTGVAYEQYF
TRBV20-1	CSACQTDRVGVGELFF
TRBV7-9	CASSSAGVQEKLFF
TRBV5-8	CASSSNTEGYTF
TRBV19	CASSPYSPITGYTEAFF
TRBV7-2	CASSLRHLSGANVLTF
TRBV7-8	CASSSPTGGSYGYTF
TRBV7-9	CASSLVSGRETQYF
TRBV12-3/TRBV12-4	CASSLSMSRLNYGYTF
TRBV14	CASSLSIAQETQYF
TRBV25-1	CASSELSRQGYGYTF
TRBV15	CATSREVEAGNTF
TRBV7-2	CASSPSRKGFHEQYF
TRBV9	CASSDSLGNTEAFF
TRBV2	CASSSFGGYTEAFF
TRBV6-5	CASSYVQGEGQPQHF
TRBV25-1	CATRGGAAEAFF
TRBV15	CATSRRTGSSYNSPLHF
TRBV10-1	CASSEVRRTDTQYF
TRBV24-1	CATSDLTSSGFEQYF
TRBV29-1	CSAEGNQPQHF
TRBV29-1	CSVEFLAEPPQYF
TRBV7-2	CASSLVVGSSYNEQYF